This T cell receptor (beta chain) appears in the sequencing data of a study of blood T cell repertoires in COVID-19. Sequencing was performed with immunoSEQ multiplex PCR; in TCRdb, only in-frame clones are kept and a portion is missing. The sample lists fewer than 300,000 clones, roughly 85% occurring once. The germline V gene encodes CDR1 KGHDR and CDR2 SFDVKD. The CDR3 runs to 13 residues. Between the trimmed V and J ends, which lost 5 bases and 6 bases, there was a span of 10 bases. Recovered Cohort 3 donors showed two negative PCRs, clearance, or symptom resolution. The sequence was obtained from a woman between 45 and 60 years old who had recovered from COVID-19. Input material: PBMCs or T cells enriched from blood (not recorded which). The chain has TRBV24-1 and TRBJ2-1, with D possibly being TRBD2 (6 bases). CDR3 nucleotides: TGTGCCACCAGTGCTGGGGGGTTCAATGAGCAGTTCTTC. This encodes CATSAGGFNEQFF.